Below, 11 T cell receptor beta chains from the same sample are listed, as sequenced in a study of spatial heterogeneity in lung cancer. TCRdb itself ran the 5' RACE reads through MiXCR, one entry per CDR3 protein. The data contain about 830 distinct CDR3 sequences, less than 20% of them singletons. The sample's time point: sample taken at primary tumor resection. Here the sequenced sample was normal lung tissue next to the tumor, taken at surgery. The receptors were gathered from a male donor with early-stage non-small cell lung cancer.

Notes on this clonotype: Because this beta chain is a stray read in a library intended to capture alpha chains, its abundance should not be given much weight. The chain recombines TRBV20-1 with TRBJ2-5; the match to TRBD1 covers 7 bases. Trimming at V came to 6 bases and at J to 3 bases, leaving 1 base not matched to a gene. Looked up from germline, CDR1 is DFQATT and CDR2 is SNEGSKA (reference sequence). The CDR3 length is 11 residues. CDR3 nucleotides: TGCAGTGCCACAGGGGAAGAGACCCAGTACTTC. This gives the protein CSATGEETQYF.

Remarks on this clonotype: A library made for alpha chains picked up this beta chain off target, so its size means little. The chain links TRBV10-1 to TRBJ2-3; D perhaps matches TRBD1 (6 bases). V lost 4 bases and J 0 bases, leaving 14 bases between the germline ends. Germline-derived CDR1 and CDR2 are WNHNN and SYGVQD (reference sequence). The CDR3 totals 16 residues. DNA for the CDR3: TGCGCCAGCAGTGCTCCCCAGGGGAAGAGCACAGATACGCAGTATTTT. The encoded protein is CASSAPQGKSTDTQYF.

This clonotype occurred a few times. A library made for alpha chains picked up this beta chain off target, so its size means little. The chain links TRBV28 to TRBJ2-4, with 10 bases lining up with TRBD2. CDR1 and CDR2 (germline): MDHEN, SYDVKM. After removal of 2 bases from V and 8 bases from J, the junction contained 3 bases not matched to a gene. The CDR3 loop spans 14 amino acids. The CDR3 DNA sequence: TGTGCCAGCAGTTTACTAGCGGGAGAGGACATTCAGTACTTC. This gives the protein CASSLLAGEDIQYF.

With respect to this clonotype: A library made for alpha chains picked up this beta chain off target, so its size means little. V usage is TRBV4-1 and J usage is TRBJ1-4; D perhaps matches TRBD1 (6 bases). This CDR3 is built from 15 residues. Germline-derived CDR1 and CDR2 are MGHRA and YSYEKL. The germline V and J ends were trimmed by 4 bases and 8 bases, with 17 bases remaining between them. In DNA, the CDR3 is TGCGCCAGCAGCCCTTGGGACACCGGAGCGGAAAAACTGTTTTTT. This translates into CASSPWDTGAEKLFF.

In this sample, this clonotype is large. This beta chain was picked up by a library intended for alpha chains and is off target, so its count carries little meaning. This chain links TRBV30 with TRBJ2-7; 15 nucleotides match TRBD2. This CDR3 region has 16 residues. The V gene end was trimmed by 5 bases and the J gene end by 2 bases; junction bases not matched to a gene: 7. Germline V CDR1 and CDR2: GTSNPN, SVGIG (reference sequence). The chain's CDR3 is CAWGLGLAGGTYEQYF. The CDR3 DNA is TGTGCCTGGGGGCTGGGACTAGCGGGAGGTACCTACGAGCAGTACTTC.

About this clonotype: The library was prepared for alpha chains; this beta chain is a stray read, so its frequency means little. The J gene is TRBJ2-3, the V gene TRBV7-9; TRBD1 agrees at 9 bases. Germline V gene sequence: CDR1 SEHNR, CDR2 FQNEAQ (reference sequence). This CDR3 is built from 16 residues. V dropped 5 bases and J dropped 6; count of bases not matched to a gene: 12. The CDR3 coding sequence is TGTGCCAGCAGCCCCGCGCAGGACAGGGGATCCGATACGCAGTATTTT. This gives the protein CASSPAQDRGSDTQYF.

Notes on this clonotype: This beta chain represents an off-target read in a library built for alpha chains; its size is of limited meaning. This chain uses TRBV20-1 with TRBJ2-7; 7 bases map to TRBD2. Germline V lookup: CDR1 DFQATT, CDR2 SNEGSKA (reference sequence). J gave up 1 base and V 0 bases, and 6 bases lay outside the gene matches. The CDR3 loop spans 15 amino acids. CDR3 DNA: TGCAGTGCTAGAGATCTCGGGGGGTGGTCCTACGAGCAGTACTTC. It is translated as CSARDLGGWSYEQYF.

A note on this clonotype: The library was designed around alpha chains, so this beta chain is a stray read whose abundance carries little weight. The chain joins TRBV12-3 or TRBV12-4 to TRBJ2-3; 8 bases line up with TRBD2. This CDR3 spans 15 amino acids. The V gene end was trimmed by 6 bases and the J gene end by 3 bases; junction bases not matched to a gene: 8. CDR3 region: CASRGLVVGTDTQYF. As DNA, the CDR3 is TGTGCCAGCAGGGGACTAGTCGTAGGGACAGATACGCAGTATTTT.

In regard to this clonotype: Found in a library prepared for alpha chains, this beta chain is an off-target read, and its abundance has little meaning. The gene calls are TRBV20-1 and TRBJ2-7, with D possibly being TRBD1 (6 bases). The ends were cut back, 5 bases at V and 6 bases at J, with 17 bases in the middle. The CDR3 has 13 residues. Germline lookup yields CDR1 DFQATT and CDR2 SNEGSKA (reference sequence). The CDR3 DNA reads as TGCAGTGCTTGGGAGACAGGCGCGTTCGAGCAGTACTTC. Amino acids: CSAWETGAFEQYF.

Sample share makes this clonotype large (0.1 to 1%). This beta chain slipped into a library made for alpha chains as a stray read, so its size is not meaningful. The chain combines TRBV2 with TRBJ2-1, with TRBD2 identical over 11 bases. V trimming: 3 bases; J trimming: 7 bases; junction bases outside the gene matches: 2. Germline V CDR1 and CDR2: SNHLY, FYNNEI. The length of the CDR3 is 14 residues. CDR3 DNA: TGTGCCAGCAGTGATGGGACTAGCGGTAATGAGCAGTTCTTC. Amino acids: CASSDGTSGNEQFF.

As regards this clonotype: Because this beta chain is a stray read in a library intended to capture alpha chains, its abundance should not be given much weight. The chain is built from TRBV2 and TRBJ2-5; D gene unclear. CDR1 and CDR2 (germline): SNHLY, FYNNEI. Trimming removed 6 bases from V and 2 bases from J, with 10 bases in between. This CDR3 is 13 amino acids long. CDR3 in amino acids: CASRQSRQETQYF. The CDR3 DNA is TGTGCCAGCAGACAAAGTAGACAAGAGACCCAGTACTTC.